The clone carrying this T cell receptor beta chain was counted once. Clones were sequenced by immunoSEQ multiplex PCR, and TCRdb holds only the in-frame ones, with some missing. Of about 430,000 clones listed, about 87% are singletons. The data stem from a study of blood T cell repertoires in COVID-19. The wider study: Donors in the United States, Italy and Spain gave samples during acute or convalescent COVID-19.

The V end was cut by 4 bases, the J end by 6 bases, with 17 bases between. Germline V lookup: CDR1 SGHNT, CDR2 YYREEE (reference sequence). This CDR3 region has 14 residues. This receptor was obtained from a man between 18 and 29 years old with COVID-19, enrolled during active disease. The sample comprised peripheral blood. This chain joins TRBV5-4 and TRBJ2-7, with D perhaps TRBD1 (7 bases). The CDR3 here is CASSAQGGPSEQYF. The CDR3 bases are TGTGCCAGCAGCGCCCAGGGGGGACCCTCCGAGCAGTACTTC.